A selection of T cell receptor beta chains follows, all from one sample in a study of T cells in Graves' hyperthyroidism and ophthalmopathy. TCRdb recomputed calls from the multiplex PCR reads with MiXCR, one row per CDR3 protein. The repertoire holds about 700,000 distinct CDR3 sequences, with around 15% as singletons. The sample comprised blood. The receptors stem from a woman younger than 35 with Graves' hyperthyroidism. Both conserved end residues are part of each CDR3. D genes are given only for firm matches. Some rows have no size entry. The others give once, few or many, or a class for an expanded clone.

clone size: many; V gene: TRBV28; D gene: NA; J gene: TRBJ1-5; CDR3 DNA: TGTGCCAGTTCGGGTAGCAATCAGCCCCAGCATTTT; CDR3 protein: CASSGSNQPQHF
clone size: many; V gene: TRBV12-3/TRBV12-4; D gene: NA; J gene: TRBJ2-3; CDR3 DNA: TGTGCCAGCAGTTTGGTTGGGGCGTCTAGCATCCCCGATACGCAGTATTTT; CDR3 protein: CASSLVGASSIPDTQYF
clone size: NA; V gene: TRBV7-3; D gene: TRBD2; J gene: TRBJ2-3; CDR3 DNA: TGTGCCAGCAGCGGGGGGCTAGCGGGACCAGATACGCAGTATTTT; CDR3 protein: CASSGGLAGPDTQYF
clone size: many; V gene: TRBV20-1; D gene: NA; J gene: TRBJ2-3; CDR3 DNA: TGCAGTGCCGCCGGAACGGGATGGGGAGATACGCAGTATTTT; CDR3 protein: CSAAGTGWGDTQYF
clone size: few; V gene: TRBV12-3/TRBV12-4; D gene: TRBD1; J gene: TRBJ2-2; CDR3 DNA: TGTGCCAGCAGTTTCGGGACAGGGGCAACCGGGGAGCTGTTTTTT; CDR3 protein: CASSFGTGATGELFF
clone size: few; V gene: TRBV12-3/TRBV12-4; D gene: NA; J gene: TRBJ2-3; CDR3 DNA: TGTGCCAGCAGTCATTGGCAGGAACAAACAGATACGCAGTATTTT; CDR3 protein: CASSHWQEQTDTQYF
clone size: many; V gene: TRBV3-1; D gene: TRBD1; J gene: TRBJ2-1; CDR3 DNA: TGTGCCAGCAGCCGGACAGGGCCCGACCGTTACAATGAGCAGTTCTTC; CDR3 protein: CASSRTGPDRYNEQFF
clone size: NA; V gene: TRBV6-1; D gene: TRBD1; J gene: TRBJ2-5; CDR3 DNA: TGTGCCAGCAGTCCCGACAGGGGAACCCTCTCGGAGACCCAGTACTTC; CDR3 protein: CASSPDRGTLSETQYF
clone size: few; V gene: TRBV5-6; D gene: NA; J gene: TRBJ2-7; CDR3 DNA: TGTGCCAGCAGCTTGGGTAGCCGTAGCGAGCAGTACTTC; CDR3 protein: CASSLGSRSEQYF
clone size: NA; V gene: TRBV6-6; D gene: NA; J gene: TRBJ1-2; CDR3 DNA: TGTGCCAGCAGTTACTCGGGACGGAGGGCGGCTGGCTACACCTTC; CDR3 protein: CASSYSGRRAAGYTF
clone size: many; V gene: TRBV18; D gene: TRBD1; J gene: TRBJ2-1; CDR3 DNA: TGTGCCAGCTCACTTTTGACAGGGGGAAACAATGAGCAGTTCTTC; CDR3 protein: CASSLLTGGNNEQFF
clone size: many; V gene: TRBV7-3; D gene: TRBD1; J gene: TRBJ2-5; CDR3 DNA: TGTGCCAGCAGCCAAGGACAGGGATTAGGAGAGACCCAGTACTTC; CDR3 protein: CASSQGQGLGETQYF
clone size: few; V gene: TRBV13; D gene: NA; J gene: TRBJ2-3; CDR3 DNA: TGTGCCAGCAGCCTTGGACAGTTCACAGATACGCAGTATTTT; CDR3 protein: CASSLGQFTDTQYF
clone size: many; V gene: TRBV20-1; D gene: TRBD2; J gene: TRBJ2-3; CDR3 DNA: TGCAGTGCTAGACTTGCAGCGGGAGATCGAGATACGCAGTATTTT; CDR3 protein: CSARLAAGDRDTQYF
clone size: many; V gene: TRBV18; D gene: TRBD2; J gene: TRBJ2-5; CDR3 DNA: TGTGCCAGCCTAGCGGGAGTTGGAGAGACCCAGTACTTC; CDR3 protein: CASLAGVGETQYF
clone size: many; V gene: TRBV2; D gene: NA; J gene: TRBJ2-7; CDR3 DNA: TGTGCCAGCAGCCAGAAAAGCGAGCAGTACTTC; CDR3 protein: CASSQKSEQYF
clone size: few; V gene: TRBV29-1; D gene: NA; J gene: TRBJ2-1; CDR3 DNA: TGCAGCGTTGACGAACTTAATGAGCAGTTCTTC; CDR3 protein: CSVDELNEQFF
clone size: many; V gene: TRBV6-2/TRBV6-3; D gene: NA; J gene: TRBJ2-3; CDR3 DNA: TGTGCCAGCAGTTACTCGAAAGTGGGAGGAGATACGCAGTATTTT; CDR3 protein: CASSYSKVGGDTQYF
clone size: NA; V gene: TRBV28; D gene: TRBD2; J gene: TRBJ2-1; CDR3 DNA: TGTGCCAGCAGTCAGGGACTAGCGGGAGGGCCCAACTACAATGAGCAGTTCTTC; CDR3 protein: CASSQGLAGGPNYNEQFF
clone size: many; V gene: TRBV6-6; D gene: TRBD2; J gene: TRBJ2-5; CDR3 DNA: TGTGCCAGCAGTTACGGGACTACCCCACGAGGGACCCAGTACTTC; CDR3 protein: CASSYGTTPRGTQYF
clone size: NA; V gene: TRBV7-9; D gene: NA; J gene: TRBJ2-7; CDR3 DNA: TGTGCCAGCAGCTTAGAGAGCGACAGCTACGAGCAGTACTTC; CDR3 protein: CASSLESDSYEQYF
clone size: many; V gene: TRBV6-1; D gene: NA; J gene: TRBJ2-3; CDR3 DNA: TGTGCCAGCAGTGACAGGAGCACAGATACGCAGTATTTT; CDR3 protein: CASSDRSTDTQYF